This TCR beta chain was retrieved from a study of cytomegalovirus exposure and HLA in healthy donors (dated by TCRdb to 2017 to 2019). With respect to the entire study: An earlier analysis of 587 of the donors reported around 280 Gb of sequence data and 117 million unique TCR beta sequences obtained from roughly 170 million T cells. The later analysis used no new phenotypic data to find candidate immune exposures, relying instead on TCR beta sequences and their occurrence across donors. The study used immunosequencing to profile the T cell repertoires of 666 subjects and linked those repertoires to cytomegalovirus serostatus. In an earlier analysis of several hundred of the donors, high-throughput TCR beta sequencing was used to judge whether each TCR beta V gene segment behaved as functional or pseudogenic. Both class I and class II loci were covered by HLA typing, at four-digit resolution. The number of donors typed differed by locus, with about 629-640 for A, B, C, DRB1 and DQB1, 522 for DQA1, 600 to 610 for DPA1, and some 440 for DPB1. To predict cytomegalovirus infection status, the study combined high-throughput TCR immunosequencing, statistical association of individual TCRs with disease status, and machine learning. Every repertoire in the discovery cohort had been generated on one and the same sequencing platform. Among 398 genotyped donors of the cohort, an average of around 240,000 unique TCR beta nucleotide sequences were sequenced per donor, about a sixth of them non-productive. To study patterns of TCR occurrence, a later analysis re-analyzed previously published TCR beta repertoires from 600 to 750 donors and added high-resolution HLA genotyping. An early release covering about 600 HLA-typed donors comprised about 300 gigabases of sequencing data and about 90 million unique TCR sequences. A later genetic analysis took genome-wide SNP genotypes for about 65% of the roughly 670 donors and used that subset as a discovery cohort. Donor age, sex, ethnicity and CMV serostatus were collected together with the repertoire data. Besides the first cohort of roughly 660 subjects, a separate validation cohort made up of over 95 different subjects was used. Because of strong linkage in the cohort, 5 or 6 DR-DQ haplotypes were treated as single units for association and clustering. The study was designed to test whether signatures of past pathogen exposure could be identified by cataloging public T cell receptors. The genetic ancestry cluster associated with self-reported Caucasian donors included 80% to 90% of the 300 to 400 genotyped donors. General findings and caveats noted by the study authors: Immune exposure information for the cohort was limited to CMV serostatus. According to the authors, the approach could potentially be generalized to other disease states and immunological phenotypes. HLA typing was unavailable for some donors at each locus, so association tests used only the typed subset. A later analysis found that TCR association rates varied across HLA loci, with DRB1 alleles showing the most associated TCRs and HLA-C alleles the fewest. According to a later analysis, most CMV-associated TCR beta chains appeared to be HLA-restricted, and the HLA associations seemed to be driven largely by CMV exposure. Strong co-occurrence of HLA alleles, especially DR and DQ, made assigning TCR associations to individual alleles difficult. In an earlier analysis of 587 of the donors, most TCR beta V segments appeared in productive rearrangements about 87% or about 30% of the time, broadly matching IMGT annotations. Across donors, most TCR sequences were observed very rarely, whereas some public TCRs were present in many individuals. Because counts were too low, fewer than 20 rarely observed V segments, including chromosome 9 orphons, were excluded from the earlier analysis of some 540 of the donors. A further reported finding was that TCR beta sequences accurately predicted the HLA-A and HLA-B alleles for most subjects in the first cohort. The study listed 164 TCR beta chains as associated with cytomegalovirus. Linkage disequilibrium might explain the correlated functional status among segregating V segments, but an unknown experimental factor could not be excluded. Compared with equally common non-associated chains, HLA-associated TCR beta chains in a later analysis were more clonally expanded and had lower generation probabilities. In a later genetic analysis, a missense DCLRE1C variant was associated with V-gene and J-gene trimming of TCR beta chains, and the association was replicated in an independent cohort. In a later analysis, several top co-occurrence clusters were reported to appear linked to parvovirus B19, influenza, CMV and Epstein-Barr virus. Some IMGT-functional V segments, including TRBV6-2 and TRBV6-3, could not be distinguished by the 87-base-pair reads and were therefore excluded. In a later analysis, about 16,000 TCR beta sequences were associated with specific HLA alleles at a false discovery rate of 0.05. In vitro tests confirmed that a few of the cytomegalovirus-associated TCR beta chains recognize cytomegalovirus antigens. Sequencing depth was assumed to be roughly uniform across donors in the presence/absence analyses, though that assumption may not hold. A cluster of highly shared sequence variants was judged likely to represent a technical artifact of the sequencing pipeline. In both the original and validation cohorts, the classifier was reported to diagnose cytomegalovirus status with high specificity and sensitivity. According to a later genetic analysis, donors in an Asian-associated ancestry cluster had fewer N-insertions in productive TCRs than the approximately 710-donor mean. Only TCR beta chains were sequenced in this cohort, and the absence of alpha or paired-chain data limited detectable features.

The cohort was made up of 666 healthy bone marrow donors. At the time of sampling, every cohort member was nominally healthy, though immune exposures that went unrecorded were likely present. The donor was CMV seropositive and was included in the group of 250 to 300 seropositive cohort members. A peripheral blood sample was collected from each donor, and TCR beta sequencing was performed on peripheral blood mononuclear cells. The Qiagen DNeasy Blood Extraction Kit was used to extract genomic DNA from the blood cell samples. To note about this clone: Its cognate antigen has yet to be identified. No base qualities exist here, and no much larger clone lies one base off it.

Looking up the germline V gene (reference sequence) yields CDR1 SEHNR and CDR2 FQNEAQ. The CDR3 goes from the cysteine to the phenylalanine over 13 residues. Only the CDR3 part of the read is kept: 39 bases, read in frame from the first base. Trimming takes 5 bases off V and 8 bases off J; junction bases not matched to a gene: 4. The protocol used for the library was the immunoSEQ multiplex PCR assay. For the multiplex PCR, a mixture combining 60 forward primers for TCR Vbeta segments and 13 reverse primers for TCR Jbeta segments was used. A multiplex PCR assay on genomic DNA amplified the CDR3 region of rearranged TCR beta genes. On the Illumina HiSeq System, the amplified TCR beta libraries were sequenced as 87-base-pair reads. Per the source publication's procedure: Across the 500 to 700 repertoires, a later analysis counted approximately 83 million unique TCR beta chains, about 10 million of which were shared by at least two donors. Raw reads were error-corrected and collapsed into unique sequences by a nearest-neighbor algorithm in which closely related sequences were merged to remove PCR and sequencing errors. V, D and J gene segments were assigned by aligning CDR3 sequences to IMGT reference sequences. Each retained sequence needed at least a six-nucleotide match to both a V gene segment and a J gene segment. A rearrangement was called productive if the CDR3 had no stop codons and remained in frame with V and J, and every other rearrangement was called non-productive. CDR3 was defined by IMGT convention, running from the second conserved V-encoded cysteine to the conserved J-encoded phenylalanine. In an earlier analysis of just under 600 of the donors, sequences lacking an unambiguous match to a single V gene segment were excluded. In an earlier analysis of approximately 590 of the donors, V segments were called functional above 56.7% productive rearrangements and were called segregating when the between-donor standard deviation exceeded 5%. To diagnose cytomegalovirus status from the catalog of TCR beta chain sequences, a statistical classification framework was built. In a later analysis, TCR nucleotide sequences were compared against IMGT/GENE-DB human TR gene sequences so that V and J genes could be assigned. Using the TCRdist pipeline, a later analysis assigned CDR3 sequences along with most-parsimonious VDJ recombination scenarios. In a later analysis, each TCR beta chain was defined by its CDR3 amino acid sequence together with its V-gene family, and reads without a unique V-gene family were excluded. In a later analysis, several hundred highly shared, low-generation-probability nucleotide sequences were removed to address suspected cross-contamination and a sequencing artifact. In a later analysis, a clonal expansion index was calculated for each public chain from normalized within-repertoire ranks of inferred template counts. In a later analysis, generation probabilities were computed using a VDJ recombination model fitted to out-of-frame rearrangements, and the results were checked against IGoR. Hypergeometric tests were used in a later analysis to score TCR-TCR, TCR-HLA and TCR-CMV co-occurrence, with a repertoire-size bias correction applied to the TCR pairs. In a later analysis, false discovery rates were estimated by permuting HLA or CMV assignments 20 times. In a later analysis, co-occurring TCRs were grouped with DBSCAN, and TCRdist sequence similarity was added when clustering was performed within HLA-allele-positive subsets. Co-occurrence clustering excluded repertoires with fewer than 30,000 or more than 120,000 public chains, plus five with anomalous nucleotide sharing. TCRdb retrieved this table from immuneACCESS and kept in-frame rearrangements only. Not all clones are present; in checked studies, unresolved V genes account for under half, and no reason is known for the remainder. The DNA was the basis for D and trimming; V, J and clone size are from that table. The sample table shows about 210,000 clones, and 80% to 90% are seen once. The ten top clones hold around 1.6% of the sample.

The chain is assembled from TRBV7-9 and TRBJ1-4, with 8 bases in between that match TRBD1. This sequence originates from a man in his forties in good health and CMV-seropositive. Specimen: PBMCs. The sequence in DNA is TGTGCCAGCAGCCGGGACAGGATCGAAAAACTGTTTTTT. Translated, it gives CASSRDRIEKLFF.